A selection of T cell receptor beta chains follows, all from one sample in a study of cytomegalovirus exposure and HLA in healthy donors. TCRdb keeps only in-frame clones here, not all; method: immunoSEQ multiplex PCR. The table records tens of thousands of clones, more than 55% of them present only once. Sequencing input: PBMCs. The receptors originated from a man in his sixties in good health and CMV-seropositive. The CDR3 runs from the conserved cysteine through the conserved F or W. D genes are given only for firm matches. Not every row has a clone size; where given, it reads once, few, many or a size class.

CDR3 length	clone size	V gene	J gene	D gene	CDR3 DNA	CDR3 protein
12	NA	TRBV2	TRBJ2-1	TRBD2	TGTGCCAGCAACAGCGGGAGAGGTGAGCAGTTCTTC	CASNSGRGEQFF
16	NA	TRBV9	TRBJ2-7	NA	TGTGCCAGCAGCGTAGAGGGTTCCGGGGTCTCCTACGAGCAGTACTTC	CASSVEGSGVSYEQYF
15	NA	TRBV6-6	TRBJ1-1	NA	TGTGCCAGCAGTTCCTCAGGGGCGGTGAGCACTGAAGCTTTCTTT	CASSSSGAVSTEAFF
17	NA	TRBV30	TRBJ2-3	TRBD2	TGTGCCTGGAGTGGAACTAGCGGGCTGAGAAGCACAGATACGCAGTATTTT	CAWSGTSGLRSTDTQYF
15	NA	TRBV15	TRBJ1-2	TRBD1	TGTGCCACCAGCAGCCTGTATGGGACAGGGCATGGCTACACCTTC	CATSSLYGTGHGYTF
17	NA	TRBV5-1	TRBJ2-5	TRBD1	TGCGCCAGCAGCTTTTGGGGACAGGGGGCTTTTCGAGAGACCCAGTACTTC	CASSFWGQGAFRETQYF
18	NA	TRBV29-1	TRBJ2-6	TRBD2	TGCAGCGTTCTCCCGAGCGGGACCGCGAGCTCTGGGGCCAACGTCCTGACTTTC	CSVLPSGTASSGANVLTF
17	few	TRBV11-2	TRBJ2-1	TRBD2	TGTGCCAGCAGCTTATTTCCGGGGGGTAGCTCCTACAATGAGCAGTTCTTC	CASSLFPGGSSYNEQFF
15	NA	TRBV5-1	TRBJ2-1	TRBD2	TGCGCCAGCGAAAGCGGGGGGGCGTACTACAATGAGCAGTTCTTC	CASESGGAYYNEQFF
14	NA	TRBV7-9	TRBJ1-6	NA	TGTGCCAGCAGCCATCCCGGGACTGGAGAACCCCTCCACTTT	CASSHPGTGEPLHF
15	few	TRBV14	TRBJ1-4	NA	TGTGCCAGCAGCCCGGGGGTACAGGCACCTGAAAAACTGTTTTTT	CASSPGVQAPEKLFF
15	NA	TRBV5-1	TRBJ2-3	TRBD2	TGCGCCAGCAGCTTGGGGACTAGCGGCCCCCTTACGCAGTATTTT	CASSLGTSGPLTQYF
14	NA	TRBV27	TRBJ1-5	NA	TGTGCCAGCAGTTTGGGAGGGTTCCTTCAGCCCCAGCATTTT	CASSLGGFLQPQHF
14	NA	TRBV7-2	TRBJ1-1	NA	TGTGCCAGCAGCTTCGGGGGCGGGGGCACTGAAGCTTTCTTT	CASSFGGGGTEAFF
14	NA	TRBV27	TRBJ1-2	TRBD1	TGTGCCAGCAGTCCACAGACAGGGCACTATGGCTACACCTTC	CASSPQTGHYGYTF
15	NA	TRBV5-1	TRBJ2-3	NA	TGCGCCAGCAGCTTGGCCGCGGTAGTCTCGGATACGCAGTATTTT	CASSLAAVVSDTQYF
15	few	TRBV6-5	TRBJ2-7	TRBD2	TGTGCCAGCAGTTACGATGCTAGCGGGGCCTACGAGCAGTACTTC	CASSYDASGAYEQYF
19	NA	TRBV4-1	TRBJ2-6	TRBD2	TGCGCCAGCAGCCAAGAAGTCATCGGACTAGCGATGGGGGCCAACGTCCTGACTTTC	CASSQEVIGLAMGANVLTF
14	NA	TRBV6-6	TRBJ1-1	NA	TGTGCCAGCAGTTACGACACAGCTTACACTGAAGCTTTCTTT	CASSYDTAYTEAFF
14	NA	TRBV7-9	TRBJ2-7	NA	TGTGCCAGCAGCTCCCCCAATGTGGGGCAGGGATTGTACTTC	CASSSPNVGQGLYF
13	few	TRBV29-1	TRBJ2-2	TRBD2	TGCAGCGTTGGCCGGGGGGACACCGGGGAGCTGTTTTTT	CSVGRGDTGELFF
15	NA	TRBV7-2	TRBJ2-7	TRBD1	TGTGCCAGCAGCCGCGACAGGGGCCGTACCTACGAGCAGTACTTC	CASSRDRGRTYEQYF
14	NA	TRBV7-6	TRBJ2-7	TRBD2	TGTGCCAGCAGCCATGGACTAGCGGGAGAGGTGCAGTACTTC	CASSHGLAGEVQYF
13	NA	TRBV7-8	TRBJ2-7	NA	TGTGCCAGCAGCATAGGAGGCTCCTACGAGCAGTACTTC	CASSIGGSYEQYF
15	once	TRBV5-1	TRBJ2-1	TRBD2	TGCGCCAGCAGCACGATCCCGGGACTAGACAATGAGCAGTTCTTC	CASSTIPGLDNEQFF
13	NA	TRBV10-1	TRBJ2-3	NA	TGCGCCAGCAGTGACGGGTCTTCGGATACGCAGTATTTT	CASSDGSSDTQYF
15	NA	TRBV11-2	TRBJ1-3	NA	TGTGCCAGCAGCTTAACGGGGGGCCCTGGAAACACCATATATTTT	CASSLTGGPGNTIYF
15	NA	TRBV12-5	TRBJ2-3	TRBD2	TGTGCTAGTGCTCAAGCGGGGGGGGACCCAGATACGCAGTATTTT	CASAQAGGDPDTQYF
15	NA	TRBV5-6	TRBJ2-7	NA	TGTGCCAGCATCCTTTCACGCCGCGGCGGGGACGGGCAGTACTTC	CASILSRRGGDGQYF
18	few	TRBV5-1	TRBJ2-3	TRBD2	TGCGCCAGCAGCACACGCCCCACTAGCGGGGGGGTAGCAGATACGCAGTATTTT	CASSTRPTSGGVADTQYF
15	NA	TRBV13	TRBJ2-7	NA	TGTGCCAGCAGCTCCCGATCCGGGGGAAGTAACGAGCAGTACTTC	CASSSRSGGSNEQYF
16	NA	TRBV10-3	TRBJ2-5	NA	TGTGCCATCAGTGAGACCCCCACAGGGAACCAAGAGACCCAGTACTTC	CAISETPTGNQETQYF
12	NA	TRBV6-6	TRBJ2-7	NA	TGTGCCAGCAGTTCCCACTCCTACGAGCAGTACTTC	CASSSHSYEQYF
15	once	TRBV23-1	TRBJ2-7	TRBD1	TGCGCCAGCAGCCCTTCGGACAGGGGGGACCACGAGCAGTACTTC	CASSPSDRGDHEQYF
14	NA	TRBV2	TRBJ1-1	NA	TGTGCCAGCATGAGGACTGAGGAATACACTGAAGCTTTCTTT	CASMRTEEYTEAFF
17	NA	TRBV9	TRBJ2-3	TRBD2	TGTGCCAGCAGCGTAGTAGCGGGAGGTACTAGCACAGATACGCAGTATTTT	CASSVVAGGTSTDTQYF
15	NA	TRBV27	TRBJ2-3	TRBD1	TGTGCCAGCAGTTTAGAACAGGGGCTAACAGATACGCAGTATTTT	CASSLEQGLTDTQYF
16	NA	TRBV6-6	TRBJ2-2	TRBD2	TGTGCCAGCAGTTACGGGCTAGCGGGGGGTACCGGGGAGCTGTTTTTT	CASSYGLAGGTGELFF
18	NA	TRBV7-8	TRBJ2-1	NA	TGTGCCAGCAGCTTAGTGATGCGGCGGGACGGCTCCTACAATGAGCAGTTCTTC	CASSLVMRRDGSYNEQFF
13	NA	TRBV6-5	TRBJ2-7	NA	TGTGCCAGCAGACCTCCCGGGTCCCGCGAGCAGTACTTC	CASRPPGSREQYF
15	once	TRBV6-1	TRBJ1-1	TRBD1	TGTGCCAGCAGTGCGGGACAGGGTGGTCGAACTGAAGCTTTCTTT	CASSAGQGGRTEAFF
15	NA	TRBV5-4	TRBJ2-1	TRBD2	TGTGCCAGCAGCCCCGCGGGGGGACTCTACAATGAGCAGTTCTTC	CASSPAGGLYNEQFF
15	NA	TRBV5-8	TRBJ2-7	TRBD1	TGTGCCAGCAGCCGTTTCGGAACAGGGGCCGACGAGCAGTACTTC	CASSRFGTGADEQYF
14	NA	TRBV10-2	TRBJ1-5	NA	TGCGCCAGCAGTGACGACTATAGCAATCAGCCCCAGCATTTT	CASSDDYSNQPQHF
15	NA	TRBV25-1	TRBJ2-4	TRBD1	TGTGCCAGCACCAAGGGACAGGGGGCCAAAAACATTCAGTACTTC	CASTKGQGAKNIQYF
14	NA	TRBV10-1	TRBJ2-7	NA	TGCGCCAAGTTACTCACGGACAGAAACTACGAGCAGTACTTC	CAKLLTDRNYEQYF
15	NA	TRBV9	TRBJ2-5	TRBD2	TGTGCCAGCAGCCCTCTAGCGGGGGGTAGGGAGACCCAGTACTTC	CASSPLAGGRETQYF
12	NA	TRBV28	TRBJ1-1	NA	TGTGCCAGCAGTTTTAGTGGTGCTGAAGCTTTCTTT	CASSFSGAEAFF
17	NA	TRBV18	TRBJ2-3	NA	TGTGCCAGCTCACCCCTCAGTAGCGGCCATAGCACAGATACGCAGTATTTT	CASSPLSSGHSTDTQYF
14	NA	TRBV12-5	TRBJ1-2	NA	TGTGCTAGTGGCCCGTCGGGGGGAGACTATGGCTACACCTTC	CASGPSGGDYGYTF
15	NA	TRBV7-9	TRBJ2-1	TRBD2	TGTGCCAGCAGCTTTCTGAGCGGGGAAGGGTATGAGCAGTTCTTC	CASSFLSGEGYEQFF
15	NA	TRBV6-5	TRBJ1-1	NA	TGTGCCAGCAGTTACTCAAGGGGCGGATGGACTGAAGCTTTCTTT	CASSYSRGGWTEAFF
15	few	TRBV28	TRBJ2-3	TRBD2	TGTGCCAGCAGTTGGCTAGCGGGAGGGATAGATACGCAGTATTTT	CASSWLAGGIDTQYF
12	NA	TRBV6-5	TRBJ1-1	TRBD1	TGTGCCAGCAGACGACAGGGGTCTGAAGCTTTCTTT	CASRRQGSEAFF
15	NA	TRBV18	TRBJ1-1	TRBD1	TGTGCCAGCTCACCGAGGACAGGGATGAACACTGAAGCTTTCTTT	CASSPRTGMNTEAFF
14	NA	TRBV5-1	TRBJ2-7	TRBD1	TGCGCCAGCAGCGAGGGGACAGGGCCCTACGAGCAGTACTTC	CASSEGTGPYEQYF
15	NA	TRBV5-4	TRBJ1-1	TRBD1	TGTGCCAGCAGCACACAGACAGGGGGTGGCACTGAAGCTTTCTTT	CASSTQTGGGTEAFF